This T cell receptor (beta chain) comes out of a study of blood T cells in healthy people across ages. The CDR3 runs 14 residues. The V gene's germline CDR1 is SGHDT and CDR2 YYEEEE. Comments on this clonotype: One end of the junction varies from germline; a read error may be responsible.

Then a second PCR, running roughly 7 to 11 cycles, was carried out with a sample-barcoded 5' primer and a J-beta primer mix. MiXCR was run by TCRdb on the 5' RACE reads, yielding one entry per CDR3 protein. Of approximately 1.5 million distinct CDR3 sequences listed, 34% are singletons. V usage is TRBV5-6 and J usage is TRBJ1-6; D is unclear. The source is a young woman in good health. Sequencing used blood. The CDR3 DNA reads TGTGCCAGCAGCTTGGGACGGGGAAATTCACCCCCCCACTTT. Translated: CASSLGRGNSPPHF. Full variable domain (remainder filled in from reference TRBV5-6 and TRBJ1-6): DAGVTQSPTHLIKTRGQQVTLRCSPKSGHDTVSWYQQALGQGPQFIFQYYEEEERQRGNFPDRFSGHQFPNYSSELNVNALLLGDSALYLCASSLGRGNSPPHFGNGTRLTVT.